These 14 T cell receptor beta chains share one sample of origin, sequenced in a study of blood T cell repertoires in COVID-19. Libraries were prepared by immunoSEQ multiplex PCR; TCRdb keeps only in-frame clonotypes and omits some of them. The sample records some 45,000 clones, roughly nine tenths being singletons. The specimen was peripheral blood. These TCRs come from a man between 65 and 79 years old with active COVID-19.

As DNA, the CDR3 is TGCAGCGCCCGACGGGGGGGTGGACAGGGGGCTATAGGGTACCAAGAGACCCAGTACTTC. Translated: CSARRGGGQGAIGYQETQYF. The chain recombines TRBV29-1 with TRBJ2-5, with TRBD1 matching over 11 bases. Looked up from germline, CDR1 is SQVTM and CDR2 is ANQGSEA. The junction had 22 bases not matched to a gene; V was cut back by 7 bases and J by 0 bases. The length of the CDR3 is 20 residues.

This chain joins TRBV6-2 or TRBV6-3 and TRBJ2-1; 9 bases are a match to TRBD2. Germline trimming cut 2 bases from V and 3 bases from J; bases unmatched to any gene: 5. From germline, CDR1 is MNHEY and CDR2 SVGEGT. CDR3 length: 16 amino acids. The CDR3 reads CASSYRAGGNYNEQFF. In DNA form, the CDR3 reads TGTGCCAGCAGTTACAGAGCGGGGGGTAACTACAATGAGCAGTTCTTC.

CDR3 nucleotides: TGTGCCAGCAGTAAAAGGGACAGCCAAGAGACCCAGTACTTC. It specifies CASSKRDSQETQYF. V and J are TRBV27 and TRBJ2-5, with 7 bases fitting TRBD1. Germline V gene lookup returns CDR1 MNHEY and CDR2 SMNVEV (reference sequence). J lost 1 base, V lost 5 bases, and 4 bases had no gene match. This CDR3 comprises 14 residues.

V usage is TRBV11-2 and J usage is TRBJ2-1; a weak D match, TRBD2 (6 bases). Germline V lookup: CDR1 SGHAT, CDR2 FQNNGV. The V gene lost 5 bases and the J gene lost 4 bases, with 9 bases spanning the gap. The CDR3 is made up of 13 amino acids. The CDR3 DNA reads as TGTGCCAGCAGCGGGACTGAATACAATGAGCAGTTCTTC. Amino acids: CASSGTEYNEQFF.

The J gene is TRBJ1-4, the V gene TRBV6-1, with 10 bases aligning to TRBD1. V was pared by 1 base and J by 7 bases, with 9 bases of the junction left unmatched. Germline V gene data show CDR1 as MNHNS and CDR2 as SASEGT. There are 17 residues in the CDR3. The CDR3 bases are TGTGCCAGCAGTGAAGGAGACATGACAGGGGGCGGTGAAAAACTGTTTTTT. Its protein is CASSEGDMTGGGEKLFF.

This sequence joins TRBV2 and TRBJ2-1; 7 bases agree with TRBD1. V lost 7 bases to trimming and J lost 5 bases; unmatched junction nucleotides: 2. Germline V gene sequence: CDR1 SNHLY, CDR2 FYNNEI. This CDR3 is built from 12 residues. This CDR3 reads CASKQGNNEQFF. The CDR3 bases are TGTGCCAGCAAACAGGGGAACAATGAGCAGTTCTTC.

This clone came up a few times. This rearrangement joins TRBV2 to TRBJ1-5; 8 bases map to TRBD1. This CDR3 has 12 residues. With 9 bases clipped from V and 5 bases from J, the junction kept 3 bases outside the gene matches. CDR1 is SNHLY and CDR2 is FYNNEI in the germline V gene. CDR3 protein: CASDRGDQPQHF. CDR3 nucleotide sequence: TGTGCCAGTGACAGGGGTGATCAGCCCCAGCATTTT.

V usage is TRBV6-2 or TRBV6-3 and J usage is TRBJ1-4; tentatively, D is TRBD1 (6 bases). Trimming stripped 6 bases from V and 8 bases from J, with 13 bases between. This CDR3 region has 13 residues. The germline gives CDR1 MNHEY, CDR2 SVGEGT. The CDR3 coding sequence is TGTGCCAGCAGCGGACAGATCTTGGAAAAACTGTTTTTT. As protein: CASSGQILEKLFF.

CDR3 amino acids: CASTGGFNTEAFF. The CDR3 region has the DNA TGTGCCAGCACCGGCGGATTTAACACTGAAGCTTTCTTT. The rearrangement uses TRBV9 and TRBJ1-1; D not certain. The CDR3 covers 13 residues. Trimming removed 6 bases at V and 2 bases at J, with 11 bases between. Germline loops: CDR1 SGDLS, CDR2 YYNGEE.

The chain has TRBV29-1 and TRBJ2-4, with D possibly matching TRBD2 (6 bases). Trimming cost V 4 bases and J 0 bases, with 13 bases left between them. The CDR3 extends over 15 amino acids. Looked up from germline, CDR1 is SQVTM and CDR2 is ANQGSEA. Written as DNA, the CDR3 is TGCAGCGTTGGTGCTGAGGGACTAGCCAAAAACATTCAGTACTTC. This sequence encodes CSVGAEGLAKNIQYF.

This chain uses TRBV15 with TRBJ2-1; 8 bases are shared with TRBD1. Unmatched junction bases numbered 7, after V lost 3 bases and J lost 9 bases. Germline-derived CDR1 and CDR2 are LNHNV and YYDKDF (reference sequence). The length of the CDR3 is 14 residues. The DNA of the CDR3 is TGTGCCACCAGCAGGGACAGGGCCCCGGCTGAGCAGTTCTTC. Protein product: CATSRDRAPAEQFF.

The chain links TRBV5-1 to TRBJ2-3; 8 positions match TRBD2. The CDR3 covers 15 residues. Trimming at V came to 1 base and at J to 1 base, leaving 2 bases not matched to a gene. Germline V CDR1 and CDR2: SGHRS, YFSETQ. The DNA of the CDR3 is TGCGCCAGCAGCTTGCCAGCGGGGGGCACAGATACGCAGTATTTT. It translates to CASSLPAGGTDTQYF. The full variable domain, rest sourced from reference TRBV5-1 and TRBJ2-3, is KAGVTQTPRYLIKTRGQQVTLSCSPISGHRSVSWYQQTPGQGLQFLFEYFSETQRNKGNFPGRFSGRQFSNSRSEMNVSTLELGDSALYLCASSLPAGGTDTQYFGPGTRLTVL.

The genes are TRBV19 and TRBJ2-6; 12 nucleotides align to TRBD2. The CDR3 covers 16 residues. CDR1 is LNHDA, CDR2 SQIVND, per germline (reference sequence). Losses at the gene ends were 8 bases for V and 0 bases for J; bases not matched to a gene: 2. The CDR3 loop reads CASLAGGYSGANVLTF. Here the CDR3 DNA reads TGTGCCAGTCTAGCGGGGGGGTACTCTGGGGCCAACGTCCTGACTTTC.

V usage is TRBV18 and J usage is TRBJ2-5, with TRBD1 identical over 7 bases. The CDR3 runs to 15 residues. J gave up 3 bases and V 5 bases, and 9 bases lay outside the gene matches. Per germline, CDR1 KGHSH and CDR2 LQKENI. The DNA of the CDR3 is TGTGCCAGCTCAGCACGGGGCAGGGGGAAAGAGACCCAGTACTTC. Translation gives CASSARGRGKETQYF.